This T cell receptor (beta chain) was identified during a study of cytomegalovirus exposure and HLA in healthy donors. The CDR3 consists of 15 residues. CDR1 is SGHKS, CDR2 YYEKEE, per germline (reference sequence). Trimming at V came to 3 bases and at J to 5 bases, leaving 7 bases not matched to a gene. Remarks on this clone: What it recognizes is unknown.

It was with 60 Vbeta and 13 Jbeta primers that the PCR ran. Only in-frame clones appear in the TCRdb table, and some are missing; sequencing was by immunoSEQ multiplex PCR. Of about 84,000 clones listed, 55% to 70% were seen once; the top ten hold approximately 15%. Whole-study findings and limits: In an earlier analysis, about 87% or about 30%: the productive usage of most TCR beta V segments. The study labeled around 160 TCR beta chains cytomegalovirus-associated. More clonal expansion characterized HLA-associated TCR beta chains than equally common others in a later analysis.

The chain employs TRBV5-5 and TRBJ2-3; 9 bases are shared with TRBD2. The source material was PBMCs. The receptor's source is a woman between 35 and 50 years old in good health and CMV-seropositive. This CDR3 reads CASSYAGGPEDTQYF. The CDR3 DNA follows: TGTGCCAGCAGCTATGCGGGAGGGCCCGAAGATACGCAGTATTTT.